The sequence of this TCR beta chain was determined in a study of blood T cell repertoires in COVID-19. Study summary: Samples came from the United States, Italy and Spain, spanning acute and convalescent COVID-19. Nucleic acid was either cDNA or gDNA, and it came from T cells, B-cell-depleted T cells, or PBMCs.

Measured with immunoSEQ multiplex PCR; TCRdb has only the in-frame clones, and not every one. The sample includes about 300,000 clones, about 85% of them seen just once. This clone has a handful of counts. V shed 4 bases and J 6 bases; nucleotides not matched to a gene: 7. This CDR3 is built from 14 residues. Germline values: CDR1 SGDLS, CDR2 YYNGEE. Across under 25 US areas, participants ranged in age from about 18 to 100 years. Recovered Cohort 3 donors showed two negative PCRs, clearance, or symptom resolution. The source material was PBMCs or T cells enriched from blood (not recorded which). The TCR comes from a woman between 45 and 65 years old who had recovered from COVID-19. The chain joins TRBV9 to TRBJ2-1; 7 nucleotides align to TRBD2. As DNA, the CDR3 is TGTGCCAGCAGCCCTCGTGGGAGGGGCAATGAGCAGTTCTTC. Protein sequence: CASSPRGRGNEQFF.